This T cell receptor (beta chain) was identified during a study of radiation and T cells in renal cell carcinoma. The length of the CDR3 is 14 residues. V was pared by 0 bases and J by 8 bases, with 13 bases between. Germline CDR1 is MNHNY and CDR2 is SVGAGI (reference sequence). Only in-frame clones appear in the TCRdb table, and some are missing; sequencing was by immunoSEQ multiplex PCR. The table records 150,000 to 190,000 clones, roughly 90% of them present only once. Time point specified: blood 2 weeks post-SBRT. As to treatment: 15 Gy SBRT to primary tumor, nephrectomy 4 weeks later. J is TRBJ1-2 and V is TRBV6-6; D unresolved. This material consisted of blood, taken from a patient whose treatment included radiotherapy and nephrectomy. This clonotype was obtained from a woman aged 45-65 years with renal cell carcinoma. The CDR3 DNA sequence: TGTGCCAGCAGTTACTCGAGCCGGGTTGGGGGCTACACCTTC. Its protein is CASSYSSRVGGYTF.